The sequence of this TCR beta chain was determined in a study of blood T cell repertoires in COVID-19 (dated by TCRdb to 2018 to 2020). About the study as a whole: The collaborator samples originated in the United States, Italy and Spain and spanned the acute and convalescent phases of COVID-19. HLA class I and class II types, where available, came from metadata supplied by the sample provider rather than from assay-based typing. Samples were obtained from the ongoing ImmuneRACE study (first 160 participants) and from 1,200 or so subjects provided by 6 global collaborators. A de-identified subject ID, COVID-19 status, age in years and sex were almost always included in the sample metadata. A freely available public database, intended as a resource for researchers studying the immune response to SARS-CoV-2, is where the repertoires were released. The material from the prospective study consisted of cDNA or gDNA derived from T cells, B-cell-depleted T cells, or PBMCs. Deeply sampled blood TCRbeta repertoires from subjects exposed to, actively infected with, or recovered from COVID-19 were included in the dataset.

Points the paper makes about the study in general: The amount of clinical and demographic metadata varied by source and participant and was provided uncurated.

Its CDR3 holds 15 amino acids, cysteine through phenylalanine. Of the read, only the CDR3 DNA is kept; its 45 bases are in frame from base 1. In the germline V gene, CDR1 corresponds to MGHRA and CDR2 to YSYEKL. V loses 5 bases of germline sequence and J loses 4 bases, and the interval between the two ends is 15 bases. Remarks on this clone: Its binding antigen is unknown. No quality values exist for individual bases; no much larger clone is one base distant.

The immunoSEQ Assay, a bias-controlled multiplex PCR, was used to amplify TCRbeta CDR3 regions from genomic DNA. The source study handled its data this way. The number of nucleated cells in each sample was estimated from the amplification of reference gene primers within the assay. Sequence reads were collapsed and filtered to measure the absolute abundance of every unique TCRbeta CDR3 rearrangement. For each sample, productive Simpson clonality was calculated by taking the square root of Simpson's diversity index across productive rearrangements. This immuneACCESS table, as held by TCRdb, lists in-frame sequences with V and J called but not all clones. Of the missing ones, under half trace to an unresolved V gene in checked studies; the others have no known cause. V and J calls and clone size are copied from that table; D and trimming were computed from the DNA. The sample table contains some 110,000 clones; only one count was recorded for about three quarters of them. The ten largest clones add up to around 6.6% of the sample.

Whole blood was collected in K2EDTA tubes by collaborating institutions according to the institutions' own protocols. Collaborator samples were shipped for TCRbeta analysis as frozen whole blood, isolated PBMCs, or DNA extracted from either sample type. The chain links TRBV4-1 with TRBJ2-1; the D region possibly corresponds to TRBD2 (6 bases align). The TCR comes from a man aged 70 or older with acute or convalescent COVID-19. The sample was peripheral blood. The CDR3 reads CASSSQPGEYNEQFF. The sequence in DNA is TGCGCCAGCAGCTCCCAACCGGGAGAGTACAATGAGCAGTTCTTC.